Shown below are 27 T cell receptor beta chains from a single sample sequenced in a study of glioma-infiltrating T cells. Amplification of TCR alpha and beta CDR3 regions from RNA used iRepertoire nested multiplex PCR. TCRdb analysed the multiplex PCR reads with MiXCR anew, one entry per CDR3 protein. The repertoire has around 170,000 distinct CDR3 sequences, about 40% of them found once; the top ten carry under 6.5%. The sequenced sample was glioma tissue, nonneoplastic brain tissue, or PBMCs (not recorded which). These receptors were collected from a human donor with low-grade glioma or glioblastoma, undergoing nonglioma brain surgery, or in good health (not recorded which).

This chain connects TRBV13 to TRBJ2-3; no firm D call. Trimming stripped 10 bases from V and 0 bases from J, with 11 bases between. Germline-derived CDR1 and CDR2 are PRHDT and FYEKMQ (reference sequence). There are 13 residues in the CDR3. The CDR3 DNA follows: TGTGCCACCCAGAAGGGAAGCACAGATACGCAGTATTTT. It codes for CATQKGSTDTQYF.

This clonotype came up once. As the CDR3 is not closed by the conserved phenylalanine or tryptophan, this likely results from a read error. The CDR3 DNA reads as TGTGCCAGCAGCTTAGATAGCAATCAGCCCCAGCATTGT. Translated: CASSLDSNQPQHC. V usage is TRBV5-4 and J usage is TRBJ1-5; D not certain. This CDR3 has 13 amino acids. CDR1 and CDR2 (germline): SGHNT, YYREEE (reference sequence). Trimming removed 2 bases from V and 0 bases from J, with 3 bases in between.

This clonotype was seen more than once but under ten times. This chain joins TRBV29-1 and TRBJ2-5; no reliable D call. Trimming removed 3 bases from V and 4 bases from J, with 6 bases in between. CDR1 and CDR2 from the germline V gene are SQVTM and ANQGSEA. This CDR3 region has 11 residues. The CDR3 nucleotides are TGCAGCGTTGAGTTCCTAGAGACCCAGTACTTC. This sequence encodes CSVEFLETQYF. Using reference TRBV29-1 and TRBJ2-5 for the parts outside the CDR3, the full variable domain is SAVISQKPSRDICQRGTSLTIQCQVDSQVTMMFWYRQQPGQSLTLIATANQGSEATYESGFVIDKFPISRPNLTFSTLTVSNMSPEDSSIYLCSVEFLETQYFGPGTRLLVL.

In the case of this clonotype: The conserved phenylalanine or tryptophan normally closing the CDR3 is absent here, so this likely arose from a read error. The gene calls are TRBV6-5 and TRBJ2-1, with 7 bases that match TRBD2. This CDR3 spans 15 amino acids. Germline-derived CDR1 and CDR2 are MNHEY and SVGAGI. V dropped 2 bases and J dropped 5; count of bases not matched to a gene: 6. The CDR3 here is CASSYGVGRNNEQFL. CDR3 in DNA: TGTGCCAGCAGTTACGGTGTCGGGAGGAACAATGAGCAGTTCCTC.

This clonotype appeared a few times. A much larger clone sits a single nucleotide away, making a read error possible. V gene TRBV20-1 combines with J gene TRBJ2-1; 9 bases align to TRBD2. Per germline, CDR1 DFQATT and CDR2 SNEGSKA (reference sequence). Losses at the gene ends were 4 bases for V and 8 bases for J; bases not matched to a gene: 12. This CDR3 has 15 amino acids. CDR3 residues: CSAITERGGGDEQFF. The CDR3 nucleotides read TGCAGTGCTATTACTGAGCGGGGCGGGGGGGATGAGCAGTTCTTC.

Concerning this clonotype itself: Given a much more abundant clone one base away, this may be a read error. This CDR3 fails to terminate in the conserved phenylalanine or tryptophan, so it likely reflects a read error. V and J are TRBV20-1 and TRBJ2-1; D gene uncertain. CDR3 length equals 13 residues. Germline V gene lookup returns CDR1 DFQATT and CDR2 SNEGSKA (reference sequence). The V end lost 7 bases, the J end lost 3 bases, and 13 bases lay between the germline ends. CDR3 DNA: TGCAGTGATACGATCTCCGGCTACAATGAGCAGTTCTCC. Translation: CSDTISGYNEQFS.

In this sample, this clonotype turned up once. A much larger clone is a single base away; this may be a read error. The gene calls are TRBV2 and TRBJ1-6, with D uncertain. CDR1 and CDR2 from the germline V gene are SNHLY and FYNNEI. The CDR3 is 13 residues long. V lost 8 bases and J lost 7, with 12 bases in between. The CDR3 protein is CASLRHMNSPLHF. CDR3 nucleotides: TGTGCCAGCCTGAGGCATATGAATTCACCCCTCCACTTT.

About this clonotype itself: This may stem from a read error, because a much larger clone lies one nucleotide away. The V call is TRBV20-1, the J call TRBJ2-7, with 9 bases that match TRBD2. This CDR3 has 15 amino acids. Trimming cost V 3 bases and J 3 bases; bases outside gene matches: 9. The germline V gene encodes CDR1 DFQATT and CDR2 SNEGSKA (reference sequence). The CDR3 loop reads CSASSVVAGVYEQYF. The CDR3 DNA follows: TGCAGTGCTAGCAGTGTGGTAGCGGGGGTCTACGAGCAGTACTTC.

Remarks on this clonotype: A read error may be the cause here, since a much bigger clone is one base away. The chain carries TRBV20-1 and TRBJ2-7; 8 bases are a match to TRBD2. V shed 6 bases, J shed 7 bases, and the junction held 8 bases outside the gene matches. Germline V gives CDR1 DFQATT, CDR2 SNEGSKA (reference sequence). The CDR3 contains 12 residues. As DNA, the CDR3 is TGCAGTGCCAAGCGGGGGTTTAAAGAGCAGTACTTC. Translation gives CSAKRGFKEQYF.

With respect to this clonotype: This may come from a read error, since a much larger clone is one base off. V gene TRBV6-1 combines with J gene TRBJ1-1; 10 positions agree with TRBD1. Trimming removed 5 bases from V and 7 bases from J; junction bases left unmatched: 4. Germline lookup yields CDR1 MNHNS and CDR2 SASEGT. This CDR3 comprises 13 residues. The chain's CDR3 is CASSFGQGDEAFF. The CDR3 region has the DNA TGTGCCAGCAGTTTCGGACAGGGGGATGAAGCTTTCTTT.

This clonotype came up a few times. A single base separates this from a much larger clone, so it may be a read error. Here the CDR3 omits its conserved ending phenylalanine or tryptophan, so a read error is the likely source. CDR3 sequence reads: CASSTGLMHYGYTL. CDR3 bases: TGTGCCAGCAGCACCGGACTGATGCACTATGGCTACACCTTA. The chain uses TRBV7-9 and TRBJ1-2; D uncertain. Trimming removed 5 bases from V and 3 bases from J, with 13 bases in between. In germline, CDR1 is SEHNR, CDR2 FQNEAQ (reference sequence). There are 14 residues in the CDR3.

The chain is built from TRBV6-1 and TRBJ1-3, with D possibly TRBD1 on 6 matching bases. The germline V gene encodes CDR1 MNHNS and CDR2 SASEGT. Trimming removed 5 bases from V and 3 bases from J, with 17 bases in between. The CDR3 has 16 residues. This CDR3 reads CASSRVDRYCGNTIYF. The DNA of the CDR3 is TGTGCCAGCAGTCGCGTCGACAGGTACTGTGGAAACACCATATATTTT.

The genes are TRBV27 and TRBJ2-1; TRBD2 agrees at 8 bases. Germline V gene lookup returns CDR1 MNHEY and CDR2 SMNVEV (reference sequence). The V segment lost 5 bases and the J segment 8 bases; nucleotides outside the gene matches: 11. The CDR3 is made up of 15 amino acids. CDR3 DNA sequence: TGTGCCAGCAGTCCAAGAGCGGGAGCATCCCATGAGCAGTTCTTC. Its translation is CASSPRAGASHEQFF.

Many counts were recorded for this clonotype. This sequence joins TRBV27 and TRBJ1-5; no firm D call. Trimming cost V 2 bases and J 4 bases, with 9 bases left between them. The CDR3 covers 14 residues. CDR1 is MNHEY and CDR2 is SMNVEV in the germline V gene (reference sequence). The CDR3 DNA sequence: TGTGCCAGCAGTTTACCGGGGTATAATCAGCCCCAGCATTTT. Amino acids: CASSLPGYNQPQHF.

This clonotype was observed at least ten times. CDR3 sequence (DNA): TGTGCCAGCAGTGGGAGCGGGAGTATAGGCGAGCAGTACTTC. Translating it yields CASSGSGSIGEQYF. The chain is built from TRBV25-1 and TRBJ2-7; 8 nucleotides line up with TRBD2. This CDR3 contains 14 residues. V was clipped by 4 bases and J by 6 bases; unmatched bases: 8. Germline CDR1 MGHDK, CDR2 SYGVNS.

Notes on this clonotype: A much larger clone lies one base from this, so it may be a read error. The V gene is TRBV11-2, the J gene TRBJ2-3; D is possibly TRBD2 (6 bases). The CDR3 loop spans 16 amino acids. Trimming stripped 4 bases from V and 3 bases from J, with 17 bases between. Germline V gene sequence: CDR1 SGHAT, CDR2 FQNNGV. CDR3 nucleotide sequence: TGTGCCAGCAGCTCAGGACTACTACTTAGAACAGATACGCAGTATTTT. It encodes CASSSGLLLRTDTQYF.

In this sample, this clonotype turned up a few times. This sequence joins TRBV29-1 and TRBJ1-5; possible D gene TRBD1, 6 bases. The CDR3 runs 13 residues. Trimming cost V 4 bases and J 4 bases, with 11 bases left between them. From germline, CDR1 is SQVTM and CDR2 ANQGSEA. The CDR3, as DNA: TGCAGCGTTGGAGGGGGACCAAATCAGCCCCAGCATTTT. Its translation is CSVGGGPNQPQHF.

This clonotype was seen at least ten times. This chain links TRBV6-2 or TRBV6-3 with TRBJ2-7, with D perhaps TRBD1 or TRBD2 (6 bases each). In germline, CDR1 is MNHEY, CDR2 SVGEGT. This CDR3 spans 15 amino acids. The V and J ends lost 2 bases and 0 bases respectively, with 11 bases between them. The CDR3 bases are TGTGCCAGCAGTTACGTCGGGGGCTACTCCTACGAGCAGTACTTC. Amino acids: CASSYVGGYSYEQYF.

Concerning this clonotype itself: This sequence may be a read error, since a much larger clone differs from it by one base. V gene TRBV14 combines with J gene TRBJ1-1, with D possibly matching TRBD1 (6 bases). The germline V gene encodes CDR1 SGHDN and CDR2 FVKESK. The germline V and J ends were trimmed by 5 bases and 2 bases, with 15 bases remaining between them. The CDR3 runs to 15 residues. The CDR3 nucleotides are TGTGCCAGCAGCAAAGGACAGCACCAAAACACTGAAGCTTTCTTT. This sequence encodes CASSKGQHQNTEAFF.

The table lists this clonotype with many counts. The chain carries TRBV6-1 and TRBJ1-1; the match to TRBD1 covers 10 bases. Germline V CDR1 and CDR2: MNHNS, SASEGT. This CDR3 region has 16 residues. The junction had 7 bases not matched to a gene; V was cut back by 2 bases and J by 4 bases. The CDR3 bases are TGTGCCAGCAGTGAAATCTGGACAGGGGGAAGCACTGAAGCTTTCTTT. It yields the protein CASSEIWTGGSTEAFF.

This clonotype was recorded once. A read error may explain this, as a much larger clone is one base away. The chain couples TRBV18 to TRBJ1-1; 7 bases line up with TRBD1. With 3 bases clipped from V and 11 bases from J, the junction kept 12 bases outside the gene matches. CDR3 length: 14 residues. The germline CDR1 and CDR2 sequences are KGHSH and LQKENI. In DNA, the CDR3 is TGTGCCAGCTCACCCCCTACGGACAGGTACCCTGCTTTCTTT. Translation gives CASSPPTDRYPAFF.

In regard to this clonotype: Just one base apart from a much larger clone, this may be a read error. The V call is TRBV7-9, the J call TRBJ2-3, with TRBD1 matching 8 bases. The V segment lost 5 bases and the J segment 2 bases; nucleotides outside the gene matches: 9. The CDR3 length is 16 residues. Germline-derived CDR1 and CDR2 are SEHNR and FQNEAQ (reference sequence). As DNA, the CDR3 is TGTGCCAGCAGCCCACCCGGGACAGGTAACACAGATACGCAGTATTTT. Its translation is CASSPPGTGNTDTQYF.

The CDR3 sequence: CASRPHVGTEDSGYTF. CDR3 bases: TGTGCCAGCAGACCGCACGTCGGCACAGAAGACTCTGGCTACACCTTC. The rearrangement links TRBV3-1 to TRBJ1-2; D remains ambiguous. Germline lookup yields CDR1 LGHDT and CDR2 YNNKEL (reference sequence). The CDR3 has 16 amino acids. Trimming left V 6 bases short and J 7 bases short, with 24 bases between.

The chain is built from TRBV7-2 and TRBJ2-7; 8 positions match TRBD2. CDR1 and CDR2 (germline): SGHTA, FQGNSA. This CDR3 contains 15 residues. V was pared by 9 bases and J by 4 bases, with 14 bases of the junction left unmatched. CDR3 sequence: CARSVAVAGLYEQYF. In DNA, the CDR3 is TGTGCCAGAAGCGTAGCCGTAGCGGGACTGTACGAGCAGTACTTC.

This clonotype has more than one count but fewer than ten. The rearrangement links TRBV5-4 to TRBJ1-2; the match to TRBD1 covers 8 bases. The junction had 14 bases not matched to a gene; V was cut back by 4 bases and J by 3 bases. Germline CDR1 SGHNT, CDR2 YYREEE (reference sequence). CDR3 length equals 17 residues. The CDR3 bases are TGTGCCAGCAGCCGGCAATTGGGCACAGGGGGGGACTATGGCTACACCTTC. Encoded protein: CASSRQLGTGGDYGYTF.

The J gene is TRBJ2-7, the V gene TRBV29-1; 8 bases line up with TRBD1. Germline CDR1 and CDR2: SQVTM and ANQGSEA. After removal of 7 bases from V and 5 bases from J, the junction contained 4 bases not matched to a gene. The CDR3 length is 11 residues. Here the CDR3 reads CSAWTGNEQYF. The CDR3, as DNA: TGCAGCGCATGGACAGGGAACGAGCAGTACTTC.

This rearrangement joins TRBV2 to TRBJ1-5; D unclear. The length of the CDR3 is 14 residues. The germline V gene encodes CDR1 SNHLY and CDR2 FYNNEI. Trimming stripped 4 bases from V and 4 bases from J, with 11 bases between. CDR3 nucleotide sequence: TGTGCCAGCAGTGCTGACATAAAAAATCAGCCCCAGCATTTT. Translated, it gives CASSADIKNQPQHF.